The entry that follows covers one T cell receptor beta chain sequence. The clone's antigen remains unknown. There are no base qualities to consult, and no much larger clone falls within one base. This entry belongs to a study of somatic mutations in cytotoxic T cells in rheumatoid arthritis (TCRdb year 2017). For the study in its entirety: Before any treatment started and right after they were diagnosed, patients gave peripheral blood samples (approximately 27 ml EDTA). Median age was essentially the same in the patient group and the control group. TCRB deep sequencing was performed for under 75 rheumatoid arthritis patients and more than 15 healthy controls. A FACSAria II or Sony SH800 was used to flow-sort some V beta antibody-stained T-cell populations at nearly 100% purity, and TCRB sequencing was also done on sorted V beta1+ cells. In newly diagnosed rheumatoid arthritis without treatment, the study examined if expanded CD8+ T-cell clones harbor somatic mutations, relying on TCRB deep sequencing to characterize clonality. The study at large found these results: Healthy controls showed no age-related increase in CD8+ clonality, whereas patients did (Spearman r ≈ 0.49). The finding that TRBV07 was slightly underrepresented in patients was left unadjusted for multiple comparisons. The largest CD8+ clone made up more than 20% of CD8+ cells in about an eighth of the roughly 65 patients, and blood and synovial fluid shared several identical CD8+ TCRB sequences. The antigen targets of the expanded CD8+ clones were unknown, and absence from virus-specific databases did not rule out viral specificity. Rheumatoid arthritis patients and age-matched healthy controls did not significantly differ in CD8+ T-cell clonality.

The CDR3 runs 14 residues from the cysteine to the phenylalanine. The CDR3 DNA has 42 bases and is translated from base 1. CDR1 and CDR2, per the germline V gene, are MNHNS and SASEGT. V lost 1 base and J lost 4 bases; the stretch between them is 10 bases long. The immunoSEQ assay was applied to genomic DNA for TCRB CDR3 sequencing. The authors' pipeline ran thus. Only a few patient CD8+ clones larger than 1% matched published virus-specific TCRB sequences when compared against them. The analyses included only productive TCRB rearrangements. Clonality was calculated as a Shannon entropy-based productive clonality index, and a clone was defined by a unique TCRB CDR3 sequence. The template counts of each clone relative to the total templates per sample were used to calculate repertoire overlap between two samples. V-gene usage from TCRB sequencing and V-gene usage measured by flow cytometry were correlated (Spearman r of approximately 0.66). The table was pulled from immuneACCESS by TCRdb, which kept in-frame rearrangements only. Such tables lose some clones; where checked, under half of the loss comes from unresolved V genes, and the rest has no known cause. The V and J calls and clone size were taken over from that table, and D and trimming were inferred from the DNA. The sample profile shows 23,000 or so clones; more than 80% of them were found once. Roughly 3.8% of the sample lies in the top ten.

Flow cytometry confirmed the purity of CD4+ and CD8+ cells that had been isolated by positive magnetic bead selection on an AutoMACS. Initial screening for clonal expansions relied on flow cytometry with a TCR V beta antibody panel, after which sorted CD8+ fractions underwent TCRB deep sequencing for characterization. Isolation of peripheral blood mononuclear cells was done through Ficoll-Paque PLUS density gradient separation. Nucleospin Tissue or Tissue XS kits were used to extract DNA from CD4-enriched, CD8-enriched or PBMC samples, and a Qubit 2.0 fluorometer was used for quantification. This receptor was taken from an adult with rheumatoid arthritis. What was sequenced was CD8+ T cells sorted from blood. This chain is built from TRBV6-1 and TRBJ2-5; the D gene assignment is ambiguous. The CDR3 region: CASSEGEGPETQYF. The sequenced DNA: TGTGCCAGCAGTGAAGGGGAAGGCCCAGAGACCCAGTACTTC.